The rows below give T cell receptor beta chains drawn from one sample of a study of T cell repertoires in cytomegalovirus infection. Each CDR3 protein is one row after TCRdb ran MiXCR on the reads. Of 290,000 or so distinct CDR3 sequences detected, under 30% appear once; the ten largest clones hold approximately 15%. Sequencing input: PBMCs. The receptor source for this set is a human donor in good health (CMV status not recorded). Some clones in this sample may be carry-over from other donors' samples. The CDR3 runs from the conserved cysteine through the conserved F or W. The D gene is left open where the match is weak. Expanded clones get a size class; other rows say once, few or many, or leave the size out.

v_call: TRBV7-3
d_call: .
j_call: TRBJ1-2
clone_size: .
cdr3_nt: TGTGCCAGCAGCTTAAGTTCAGGCGCTGCCTATGGCTACACCTTC
cdr3_aa: CASSLSSGAAYGYTF

v_call: TRBV28
d_call: .
j_call: TRBJ1-6
clone_size: few
cdr3_nt: TGTGCCAGCAGTCGGACGGAGCATAATTCACCCCTCCACTTT
cdr3_aa: CASSRTEHNSPLHF

v_call: TRBV14
d_call: .
j_call: TRBJ2-1
clone_size: few
cdr3_nt: TGTGCCAGCAGCCAAGAGGTAGCGGACAATGAGCAGTTCTTC
cdr3_aa: CASSQEVADNEQFF

v_call: TRBV7-8
d_call: TRBD2
j_call: TRBJ2-1
clone_size: many
cdr3_nt: TGTGCCAGCACCGTTAGTACGGGAGGGCTTGAGCAGTTCTTC
cdr3_aa: CASTVSTGGLEQFF

v_call: TRBV6-1
d_call: TRBD1
j_call: TRBJ2-1
clone_size: .
cdr3_nt: TGTGCCAGCAGATGGGGGACAGGGGGCCCAAATGAGCAGTTCTTC
cdr3_aa: CASRWGTGGPNEQFF

v_call: TRBV6-2/TRBV6-3
d_call: .
j_call: TRBJ2-6
clone_size: .
cdr3_nt: TGTGCCAGCAGTCCCCGACAGGCCACTGGGGCCAACGTCCTGACTTTC
cdr3_aa: CASSPRQATGANVLTF

v_call: TRBV5-1
d_call: TRBD1
j_call: TRBJ2-2
clone_size: few
cdr3_nt: TGCGCCAGCAGCTTTCCCAGGGGGCGGGTTGCCCCCCCCGGGGAGCTGTTTTTT
cdr3_aa: CASSFPRGRVAPPGELFF

v_call: TRBV20-1
d_call: TRBD1
j_call: TRBJ2-7
clone_size: many
cdr3_nt: TGCAGTGCTCCGGACAGGAGATACGAGCAGTACTTC
cdr3_aa: CSAPDRRYEQYF

v_call: TRBV28
d_call: .
j_call: TRBJ2-7
clone_size: few
cdr3_nt: TGTGCCAGCACCCCCCGGGACAACTCCTACGAGCAGTACTTC
cdr3_aa: CASTPRDNSYEQYF

v_call: TRBV6-1
d_call: .
j_call: TRBJ2-7
clone_size: few
cdr3_nt: TGTGCCAGCAGTGATTCTGTAGAGCAGTACTTC
cdr3_aa: CASSDSVEQYF

v_call: TRBV28
d_call: .
j_call: TRBJ1-1
clone_size: .
cdr3_nt: TGTGCCAGCAGTTTATTGGGGGGTCGGACTGAAGCTTTCTTT
cdr3_aa: CASSLLGGRTEAFF

v_call: TRBV19
d_call: .
j_call: TRBJ1-5
clone_size: few
cdr3_nt: TGTGCCAGTAGGGCTCGGGCCCCTAATCAACCCCAGCATTTT
cdr3_aa: CASRARAPNQPQHF

v_call: TRBV4-2
d_call: .
j_call: TRBJ1-2
clone_size: .
cdr3_nt: TGTGCCAGCAGCCAAGACGACAGAAACTATGGCTACACCTTC
cdr3_aa: CASSQDDRNYGYTF

v_call: TRBV20-1
d_call: TRBD1
j_call: TRBJ2-7
clone_size: .
cdr3_nt: TGCAGTGCTCGTTTGTCCGGGACAGGGCTATACGAGCAGTACTTC
cdr3_aa: CSARLSGTGLYEQYF

v_call: TRBV7-2
d_call: .
j_call: TRBJ1-2
clone_size: many
cdr3_nt: TGTGCCAGCAGCCAAAGGAGAGGGAACTATGGCTACACCTTC
cdr3_aa: CASSQRRGNYGYTF

v_call: TRBV20-1
d_call: .
j_call: TRBJ1-6
clone_size: .
cdr3_nt: TGCAGTGGTCGAGAGACCTATAATTCACCCCTCCACTTT
cdr3_aa: CSGRETYNSPLHF

v_call: TRBV19
d_call: .
j_call: TRBJ2-1
clone_size: .
cdr3_nt: TGTGCCAGTAGTATAGATCATCCGGGAGAGGGCAATGAGCAGTTCTTC
cdr3_aa: CASSIDHPGEGNEQFF

v_call: TRBV4-1
d_call: .
j_call: TRBJ1-5
clone_size: .
cdr3_nt: TGCGCCAGCAGCCAAGTCCCCGGGGATAGCAATCAGCCCCAGCATTTT
cdr3_aa: CASSQVPGDSNQPQHF

v_call: TRBV7-2
d_call: .
j_call: TRBJ1-5
clone_size: .
cdr3_nt: TGTGCCAGCAGCTTAGTAATCTCCGATAGGCAGCCCCAGCATTTT
cdr3_aa: CASSLVISDRQPQHF

v_call: TRBV28
d_call: .
j_call: TRBJ1-1
clone_size: few
cdr3_nt: TGTGCCAGCTTCAGGGGCGGTACTGAAGCTTTCTTT
cdr3_aa: CASFRGGTEAFF

v_call: TRBV6-2/TRBV6-3
d_call: TRBD2
j_call: TRBJ2-1
clone_size: few
cdr3_nt: TGTGCCAACCGGGCTAGCGGGGGGAATGAGCAGTTCTTC
cdr3_aa: CANRASGGNEQFF

v_call: TRBV4-3
d_call: .
j_call: TRBJ1-2
clone_size: few
cdr3_nt: TGCGCCAGCAGCCAAGAAAACAGGGCCTATGGCTACACCTTC
cdr3_aa: CASSQENRAYGYTF

v_call: TRBV7-6
d_call: .
j_call: TRBJ2-3
clone_size: many
cdr3_nt: TGTGCCAGCAGCTCACAGGGATATACGCAGTATTTT
cdr3_aa: CASSSQGYTQYF

v_call: TRBV6-2/TRBV6-3
d_call: TRBD1
j_call: TRBJ1-3
clone_size: .
cdr3_nt: TGTGCCAGCGCCAAGACAGGGGCCTCTGGAAACACCATATATTTT
cdr3_aa: CASAKTGASGNTIYF

v_call: TRBV7-2
d_call: .
j_call: TRBJ2-2
clone_size: many
cdr3_nt: TGTGCCAGCAGCTTCCAAACAGCCGGAAACACCGGGGAGCTGTTTTTT
cdr3_aa: CASSFQTAGNTGELFF

v_call: TRBV7-6
d_call: TRBD2
j_call: TRBJ2-1
clone_size: .
cdr3_nt: TGTGCCAGCAGCTTAGGTGGACTAGCGGGAATCAATGAGCAGTTCTTC
cdr3_aa: CASSLGGLAGINEQFF

v_call: TRBV3-1
d_call: .
j_call: TRBJ2-3
clone_size: few
cdr3_nt: TGTGCCAGCAGCCAAGAAGGAGCACGGACGCAGTATTTT
cdr3_aa: CASSQEGARTQYF

v_call: TRBV7-8
d_call: .
j_call: TRBJ2-1
clone_size: many
cdr3_nt: TGTGCCAGCAGCTTAGTTACTAGGACAGCGGAAAACAATGAGCAGTTCTTC
cdr3_aa: CASSLVTRTAENNEQFF

v_call: TRBV25-1
d_call: .
j_call: TRBJ2-7
clone_size: few
cdr3_nt: TGTGCCAGCAGTGAACCAGGGGCCAGCTCCTACGAGCAGTACTTC
cdr3_aa: CASSEPGASSYEQYF

v_call: TRBV29-1
d_call: .
j_call: TRBJ1-2
clone_size: .
cdr3_nt: TGCAGCGTCTATAGGGCTGAGGGAATCAGCCCCGACCGGCGTGGCTACACCTTC
cdr3_aa: CSVYRAEGISPDRRGYTF

v_call: TRBV7-2
d_call: .
j_call: TRBJ1-5
clone_size: many
cdr3_nt: TGTGCCAGCAGCAGCGGGGCGGGGGGCTCTCAGCCCCAGCATTTT
cdr3_aa: CASSSGAGGSQPQHF

v_call: TRBV20-1
d_call: .
j_call: TRBJ1-2
clone_size: .
cdr3_nt: TGCAGTGCTCGGTCACTCTCCGGATCTTTTTATGGCTACACCTTC
cdr3_aa: CSARSLSGSFYGYTF

v_call: TRBV7-2
d_call: .
j_call: TRBJ2-2
clone_size: few
cdr3_nt: TGTGCCAGCAGCTTAAATGTCGAGGTGGAGCTGTTTTTT
cdr3_aa: CASSLNVEVELFF

v_call: TRBV28
d_call: .
j_call: TRBJ1-4
clone_size: .
cdr3_nt: TGTGCCAGCAGTTTATCCCAGGGCGCAGGGGAAAAACTGTTTTTT
cdr3_aa: CASSLSQGAGEKLFF

v_call: TRBV6-6
d_call: TRBD2
j_call: TRBJ2-2
clone_size: few
cdr3_nt: TGTGCCAGCAGTTACGGGCGGGAGACGAACACCGGGGAGCTGTTTTTT
cdr3_aa: CASSYGRETNTGELFF

v_call: TRBV6-8
d_call: .
j_call: TRBJ1-5
clone_size: .
cdr3_nt: TGTGCCAGCCCTTGGGGCAATCAGCCCCAGCATTTT
cdr3_aa: CASPWGNQPQHF

v_call: TRBV9
d_call: .
j_call: TRBJ2-1
clone_size: .
cdr3_nt: TGTGCCAGCAGCGTCGGATGGCTATCTAATCAGTTCTTC
cdr3_aa: CASSVGWLSNQFF

v_call: TRBV7-9
d_call: .
j_call: TRBJ2-1
clone_size: .
cdr3_nt: TGTGCCAGCAACGACCGGAGGAGCTCCTACAATGAGCAGTTCTTC
cdr3_aa: CASNDRRSSYNEQFF

v_call: TRBV20-1
d_call: TRBD1
j_call: TRBJ1-5
clone_size: .
cdr3_nt: TGCAGTGCTACCGGGACAGGCGGACCCAATCAGCCCCAGCATTTT
cdr3_aa: CSATGTGGPNQPQHF

v_call: TRBV2
d_call: TRBD2
j_call: TRBJ2-1
clone_size: many
cdr3_nt: TGTGCCAGCAGGTCTAGCGGGGGCTCCTACAATGAGCAGTTCTTC
cdr3_aa: CASRSSGGSYNEQFF

v_call: TRBV18
d_call: TRBD2
j_call: TRBJ2-7
clone_size: .
cdr3_nt: TGTGCCAGCTCGCGGACTAGCGAAAGCCTCGAGCAGTACTTC
cdr3_aa: CASSRTSESLEQYF

v_call: TRBV6-5
d_call: TRBD1
j_call: TRBJ2-1
clone_size: .
cdr3_nt: TGTGCCAGCAGGGAACAGGGGGCTATCTCCTACAATGAGCAGTTCTTC
cdr3_aa: CASREQGAISYNEQFF

v_call: TRBV19
d_call: TRBD1
j_call: TRBJ1-2
clone_size: once
cdr3_nt: TGTGCCAGTAGTATACAACACAGGGGTAAAGACTATGGCTACACCTTC
cdr3_aa: CASSIQHRGKDYGYTF

v_call: TRBV19
d_call: .
j_call: TRBJ2-7
clone_size: many
cdr3_nt: TGTGCCAGTAGCGACAGGGGGAGCGGGAGGAGCTCCTACGAGCAGTACTTC
cdr3_aa: CASSDRGSGRSSYEQYF

v_call: TRBV28
d_call: TRBD1
j_call: TRBJ1-5
clone_size: few
cdr3_nt: TGTGCCAGCAGTTCGCCCGGGGACAGCTTGGTAAGCAATCAGCCCCAGCATTTT
cdr3_aa: CASSSPGDSLVSNQPQHF

v_call: TRBV20-1
d_call: .
j_call: TRBJ2-7
clone_size: .
cdr3_nt: TGCAGTGCTAGAAGGACGGTCTCCTACGAGCAGTACTTC
cdr3_aa: CSARRTVSYEQYF